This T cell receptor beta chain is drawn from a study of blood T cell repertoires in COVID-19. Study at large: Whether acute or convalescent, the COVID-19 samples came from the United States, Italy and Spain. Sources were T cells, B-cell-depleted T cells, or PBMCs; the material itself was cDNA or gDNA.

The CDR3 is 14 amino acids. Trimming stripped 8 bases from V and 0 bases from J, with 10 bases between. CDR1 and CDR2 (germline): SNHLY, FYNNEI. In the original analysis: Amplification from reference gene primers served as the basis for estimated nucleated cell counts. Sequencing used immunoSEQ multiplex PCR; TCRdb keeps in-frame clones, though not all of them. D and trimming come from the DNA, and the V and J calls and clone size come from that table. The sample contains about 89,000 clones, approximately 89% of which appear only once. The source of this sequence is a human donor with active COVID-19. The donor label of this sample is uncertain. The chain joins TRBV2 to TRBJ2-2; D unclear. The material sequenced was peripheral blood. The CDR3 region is CASARYPNTGELFF. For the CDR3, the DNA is TGTGCCAGCGCTCGGTATCCGAACACCGGGGAGCTGTTTTTT.